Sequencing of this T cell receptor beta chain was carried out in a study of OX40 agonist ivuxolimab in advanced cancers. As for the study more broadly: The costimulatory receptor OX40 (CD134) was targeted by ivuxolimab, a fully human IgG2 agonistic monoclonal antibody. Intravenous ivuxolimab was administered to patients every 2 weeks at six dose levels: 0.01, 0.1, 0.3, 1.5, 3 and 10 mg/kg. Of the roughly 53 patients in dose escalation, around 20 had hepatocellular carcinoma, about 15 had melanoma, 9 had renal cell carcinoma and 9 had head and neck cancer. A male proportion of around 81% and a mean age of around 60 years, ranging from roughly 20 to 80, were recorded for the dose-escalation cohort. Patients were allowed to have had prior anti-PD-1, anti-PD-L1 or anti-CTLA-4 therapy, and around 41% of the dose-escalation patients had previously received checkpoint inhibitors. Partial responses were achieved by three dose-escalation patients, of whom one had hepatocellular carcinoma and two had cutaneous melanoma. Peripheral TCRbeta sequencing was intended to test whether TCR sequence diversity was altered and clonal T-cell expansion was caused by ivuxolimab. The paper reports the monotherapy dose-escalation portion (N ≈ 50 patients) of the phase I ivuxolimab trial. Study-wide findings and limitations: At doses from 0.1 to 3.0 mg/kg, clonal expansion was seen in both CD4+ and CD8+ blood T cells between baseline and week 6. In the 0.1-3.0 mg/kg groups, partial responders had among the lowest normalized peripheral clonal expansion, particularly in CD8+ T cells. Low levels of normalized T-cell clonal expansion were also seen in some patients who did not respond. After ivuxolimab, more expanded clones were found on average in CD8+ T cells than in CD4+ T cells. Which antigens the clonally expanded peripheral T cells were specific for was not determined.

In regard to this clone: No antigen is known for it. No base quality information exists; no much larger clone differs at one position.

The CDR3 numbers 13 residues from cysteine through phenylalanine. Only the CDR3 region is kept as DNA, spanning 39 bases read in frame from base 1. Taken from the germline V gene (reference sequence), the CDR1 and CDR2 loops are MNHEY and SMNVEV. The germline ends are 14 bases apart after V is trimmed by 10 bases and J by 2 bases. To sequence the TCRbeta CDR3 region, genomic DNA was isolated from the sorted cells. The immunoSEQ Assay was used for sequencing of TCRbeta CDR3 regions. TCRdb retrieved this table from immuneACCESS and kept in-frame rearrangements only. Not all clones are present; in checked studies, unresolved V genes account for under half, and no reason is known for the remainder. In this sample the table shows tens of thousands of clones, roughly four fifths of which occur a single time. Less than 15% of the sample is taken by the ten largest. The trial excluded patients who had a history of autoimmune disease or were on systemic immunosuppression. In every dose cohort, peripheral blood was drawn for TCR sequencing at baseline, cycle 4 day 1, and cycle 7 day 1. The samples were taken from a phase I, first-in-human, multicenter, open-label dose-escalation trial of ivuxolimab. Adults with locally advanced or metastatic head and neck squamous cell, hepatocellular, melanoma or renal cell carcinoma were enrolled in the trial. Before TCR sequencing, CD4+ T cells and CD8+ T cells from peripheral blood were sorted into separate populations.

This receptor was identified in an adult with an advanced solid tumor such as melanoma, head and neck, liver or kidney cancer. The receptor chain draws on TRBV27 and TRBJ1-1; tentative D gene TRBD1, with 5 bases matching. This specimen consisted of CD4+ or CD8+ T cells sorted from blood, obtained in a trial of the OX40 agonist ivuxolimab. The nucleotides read TGTGCCACCCGGACGACAGTTAACACTGAAGCTTTCTTT. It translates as CATRTTVNTEAFF.